The sample holds many counts of the clone carrying this T cell receptor beta chain. Germline V CDR1 and CDR2: MGHRA, YSYEKL. This CDR3 contains 14 residues. V was shortened by 0 bases and J by 1 base, with 5 bases between the two germline ends. The sample originates from a study of molecular identifiers for immune sequencing clone quantification. TCRdb called the PCR reads again in MiXCR, with one record for every CDR3 protein. The sample gives approximately 630,000 distinct CDR3 sequences, 25% of which show up once; 0.75% to 0.8% is in the top ten. This chain uses TRBV4-1 with TRBJ2-3; D may be TRBD2 (5 bases). The specimen sequenced was naive CD8+ T cells from blood, with Jurkat cell RNA spiked in. Described subset: FACS-sorted CD8+CD4-CCR7+CD45RA+ naive T cells. This sequence originates from a human donor in good health. Some libraries in this study had Jurkat cell RNA spiked in. CDR3 residues: CASSQEEGTDTQYF. CDR3 nucleotides: TGCGCCAGCAGCCAAGAGGAGGGCACAGATACGCAGTATTTT.